This T cell receptor beta chain came from a study of blood T cell repertoires in COVID-19. V lost 1 base and J 3 bases, leaving 15 bases between the germline ends. There are 17 residues in the CDR3. CDR1 and CDR2 from the germline V gene are KGHSH and LQKENI. The data were produced by immunoSEQ multiplex PCR, yet TCRdb's version contains in-frame clones alone and is incomplete. The sample carries 210,000 or so clones, approximately 81% recorded once. V is TRBV18 and J is TRBJ1-4; tentatively, D is TRBD1 (6 bases). This receptor was taken from a woman of 80 years or more with active or convalescent COVID-19. The sample taken for sequencing was peripheral blood. The CDR3 reads CASSPRQGNGANEKLFF. DNA for the CDR3: TGTGCCAGCTCACCACGGCAGGGGAACGGGGCTAATGAAAAACTGTTTTTT.